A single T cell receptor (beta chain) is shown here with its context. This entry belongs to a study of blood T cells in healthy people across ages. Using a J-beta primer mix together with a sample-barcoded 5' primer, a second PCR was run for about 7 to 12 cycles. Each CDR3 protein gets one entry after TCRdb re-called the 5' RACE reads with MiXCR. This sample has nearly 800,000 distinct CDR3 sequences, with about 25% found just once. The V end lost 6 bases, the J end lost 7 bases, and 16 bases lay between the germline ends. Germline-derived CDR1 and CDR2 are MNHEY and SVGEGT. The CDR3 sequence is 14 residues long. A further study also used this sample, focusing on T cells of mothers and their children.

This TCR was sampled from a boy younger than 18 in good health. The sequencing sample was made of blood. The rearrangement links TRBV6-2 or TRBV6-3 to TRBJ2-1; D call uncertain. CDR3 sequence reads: CASSTFPSTNEQFF. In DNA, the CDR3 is TGTGCCAGCAGCACCTTCCCCTCGACAAATGAGCAGTTCTTC.